A single sample is the source of the 27 T cell receptor beta chains below, sequenced in a study of blood T cell repertoires in COVID-19. Assay used: immunoSEQ multiplex PCR; TCRdb lists only in-frame clones, some missing. The sample contains tens of thousands of clones, roughly nine tenths of which appear only once. Sequences were obtained from peripheral blood. The receptor source for this set is a woman aged 45-60 years in a cohort sampled during active COVID-19.

The chain has TRBV24-1 and TRBJ2-1; 12 bases are shared with TRBD2. J lost 10 bases, V lost 5 bases, and 8 bases had no gene match. CDR3 size: 15 residues. Germline V gene data show CDR1 as KGHDR and CDR2 as SFDVKD. CDR3 sequence reads: CATSAPGLAGFEQFF. Written as DNA, the CDR3 is TGTGCCACCAGTGCCCCGGGACTAGCGGGCTTCGAGCAGTTCTTC.

This sequence joins TRBV7-2 and TRBJ2-7; D perhaps matches TRBD1 (6 bases). The ends were cut back, 5 bases at V and 0 bases at J, with 11 bases in the middle. The germline CDR1 and CDR2 sequences are SGHTA and FQGNSA. The CDR3 totals 14 residues. The CDR3 nucleotides read TGTGCCAGCAGCCAAGGGGGTTCCTCCTACGAGCAGTACTTC. It encodes CASSQGGSSYEQYF.

The chain carries TRBV7-2 and TRBJ2-5, with D possibly being TRBD1 (7 bases). The germline V gene encodes CDR1 SGHTA and CDR2 FQGNSA. Trimming shortened V by 0 bases and J by 2 bases, and 10 bases separated the two germline ends. The CDR3 contains 15 residues. The CDR3 loop reads CASSLAQGGQETQYF. Here the CDR3 DNA reads TGTGCCAGCAGCTTAGCTCAGGGGGGTCAAGAGACCCAGTACTTC.

The chain has TRBV28 and TRBJ1-1, with TRBD1 matching 9 bases. The germline gives CDR1 MDHEN, CDR2 SYDVKM. The CDR3 consists of 12 residues. V dropped 8 bases and J dropped 4; count of bases not matched to a gene: 2. The CDR3 reads CASWDRVTEAFF. The CDR3 region has the DNA TGTGCCAGCTGGGACAGGGTCACTGAAGCTTTCTTT. The variable domain in full, completed from reference TRBV28 and TRBJ1-1, reads DVKVTQSSRYLVKRTGEKVFLECVQDMDHENMFWYRQDPGLGLRLIYFSYDVKMKEKGDIPEGYSVSREKKERFSLILESASTNQTSMYLCASWDRVTEAFFGQGTRLTVV.

The rearrangement links TRBV12-3 or TRBV12-4 to TRBJ1-1; D unresolved. The CDR3 is 13 residues long. Trimming cost V 6 bases and J 1 base, with 9 bases left between them. CDR3 in amino acids: CASRSTSNTEAFF. The CDR3 bases are TGTGCCAGCAGATCAACTTCGAACACTGAAGCTTTCTTT.

This clone has a count of ten or more. CDR3 sequence (DNA): TGTGCCAGCACCCCGTTCACGGGGGGTAGGGGCTTTTATGGCTACACCTTC. Translation gives CASTPFTGGRGFYGYTF. V is TRBV28 and J is TRBJ1-2; tentatively, D is TRBD1 (5 bases). The germline V gene has CDR1 MDHEN and CDR2 SYDVKM. Trimming removed 7 bases at V and 5 bases at J, with 26 bases between. The CDR3 runs 17 residues.

The rearrangement uses TRBV28 and TRBJ1-2; no reliable D call. V was cut by 4 bases and J by 3 bases, with 3 bases left in between. The CDR3 is made up of 11 amino acids. Per germline, CDR1 MDHEN and CDR2 SYDVKM. In DNA form, the CDR3 reads TGTGCCAGCAGTTCGGACTATGGCTACACCTTC. Translating gives CASSSDYGYTF.

This clone was detected once. The chain uses TRBV30 and TRBJ1-6, with D maybe TRBD1 (5 bases). Germline-derived CDR1 and CDR2 are GTSNPN and SVGIG (reference sequence). The CDR3 contains 12 residues. Trimming took 2 bases from V and 13 from J, leaving 12 bases between them. In DNA form, the CDR3 reads TGTGCCTGGAGTCGGACCCAGGGTCCCCTCCACTTT. Its protein is CAWSRTQGPLHF. The whole variable domain, filled in from reference TRBV30 and TRBJ1-6, reads SQTIHQWPATLVQPVGSPLSLECTVEGTSNPNLYWYRQAAGRGLQLLFYSVGIGQISSEVPQNLSASRPQDRQFILSSKKLLLSDSGFYLCAWSRTQGPLHFGNGTRLTVT.

V gene TRBV7-9 combines with J gene TRBJ2-5; 9 nucleotides align to TRBD2. The CDR3 length is 15 residues. V shed 3 bases, J shed 5 bases, and the junction held 7 bases outside the gene matches. The germline CDR1 and CDR2 sequences are SEHNR and FQNEAQ (reference sequence). The CDR3 nucleotides read TGTGCCAGCAGCTTGGGACTAGCTTCTTCGGAGACCCAGTACTTC. Translating gives CASSLGLASSETQYF. The complete variable domain, with remaining parts taken from reference TRBV7-9 and TRBJ2-5, reads DTGVSQNPRHKITKRGQNVTFRCDPISEHNRLYWYRQTLGQGPEFLTYFQNEAQLEKSRLLSDRFSAERPKGSFSTLEIQRTEQGDSAMYLCASSLGLASSETQYFGPGTRLLVL.

The chain is built from TRBV2 and TRBJ1-6; D gene unclear. V lost 7 bases and J lost 7, with 11 bases in between. CDR1 is SNHLY and CDR2 is FYNNEI in the germline V gene. This CDR3 region has 13 residues. The DNA for the CDR3 is TGTGCCAGCAATGGGGAGGGAAATTCACCCCTCCACTTT. This codes for CASNGEGNSPLHF.

This clone has a single count. The rearrangement links TRBV6-5 to TRBJ1-2; D is undetermined. There are 12 residues in the CDR3. V was cut by 6 bases and J by 5 bases, with 10 bases left in between. Germline V gives CDR1 MNHEY, CDR2 SVGAGI. CDR3 sequence (DNA): TGTGCCAGCAGGGGCTTTAGATATGGCTACACCTTC. Protein product: CASRGFRYGYTF.

V gene TRBV5-6 combines with J gene TRBJ1-1, with D unclear. This CDR3 comprises 12 residues. CDR1 and CDR2 from the germline V gene are SGHDT and YYEEEE. The V end lost 4 bases, the J end lost 5 bases, and 9 bases lay between the germline ends. CDR3 coding DNA: TGTGCCAGCAGCGATCAGTGGACTGAAGCTTTCTTT. This sequence encodes CASSDQWTEAFF.

The V call is TRBV29-1, the J call TRBJ2-6; D call uncertain. V dropped 2 bases and J dropped 0 bases, with 8 bases sitting between them. CDR1 is SQVTM and CDR2 is ANQGSEA in the germline V gene. There are 15 residues in the CDR3. The CDR3 spells CSVEPGDSGANVLTF. The CDR3 DNA is TGCAGCGTTGAACCCGGAGACTCTGGGGCCAACGTCCTGACTTTC.

This chain connects TRBV5-1 to TRBJ2-3, with TRBD2 matching over 8 bases. The CDR3 is made up of 16 amino acids. The junction had 5 bases not matched to a gene; V was cut back by 0 bases and J by 2 bases. CDR1 and CDR2 (germline): SGHRS, YFSETQ. The CDR3 protein is CASSLGRGGTTDTQYF. DNA of the CDR3: TGCGCCAGCAGCTTGGGCCGGGGGGGCACCACAGATACGCAGTATTTT.

A single count supports this clone. The chain uses TRBV3-1 (or the pseudogene TRBV3-2) and TRBJ2-3; 7 nucleotides align to TRBD2. The length of the CDR3 is 13 residues. Per germline, CDR1 LGHDT and CDR2 YNNKEL (reference sequence). Unmatched junction bases numbered 4, after V lost 4 bases and J lost 6 bases. CDR3 in amino acids: CASSPLGGDTQYF. CDR3 DNA sequence: TGTGCCAGCAGCCCCCTGGGGGGGGATACGCAGTATTTT.

This rearrangement joins TRBV28 to TRBJ1-1; possibly TRBD1 for D (5 bases). The CDR3 consists of 16 residues. CDR1 is MDHEN and CDR2 is SYDVKM in the germline V gene. The V end was cut by 5 bases, the J end by 9 bases, with 25 bases between. CDR3 amino acids: CASSQTGTLNKNQAFF. CDR3 bases: TGTGCCAGCAGTCAAACAGGTACCTTGAACAAGAACCAAGCTTTCTTT. Full variable domain (rest looked up from reference TRBV28 and TRBJ1-1): DVKVTQSSRYLVKRTGEKVFLECVQDMDHENMFWYRQDPGLGLRLIYFSYDVKMKEKGDIPEGYSVSREKKERFSLILESASTNQTSMYLCASSQTGTLNKNQAFFGQGTRLTVV.

CDR3 region: CASSLVGEKLFF. The DNA of the CDR3 is TGCGCCAGCAGCTTGGTGGGAGAGAAACTGTTTTTT. The chain is built from TRBV5-1 and TRBJ1-4; no clear D. Trimming took off 0 bases at V and 11 bases at J, with 8 bases between the two ends. This CDR3 contains 12 residues. Germline CDR1 is SGHRS and CDR2 is YFSETQ.

V and J are TRBV6-5 and TRBJ2-5, with a possible D match to TRBD1 (6 bases). V was trimmed by 10 bases and J by 4 bases, leaving 13 bases between them. The CDR3 extends over 12 amino acids. The germline V gene has CDR1 MNHEY and CDR2 SVGAGI. CDR3: CATGALGETQYF. The CDR3 DNA sequence: TGTGCCACAGGGGCTCTTGGAGAGACCCAGTACTTC.

This clone was observed once. The rearrangement links TRBV12-3 or TRBV12-4 to TRBJ2-1; tentatively, D is TRBD1 (5 bases). The CDR3 length is 12 residues. V was cut by 6 bases and J by 9 bases, with 12 bases left in between. CDR3 loop: CASSIGVSEQFF. As DNA, the CDR3 is TGTGCCAGCAGCATAGGGGTATCTGAGCAGTTCTTC.

This clone ranks as medium-sized. The chain carries TRBV5-6 and TRBJ1-6; no clear D gene. V was pared by 0 bases and J by 5 bases, with 6 bases between. CDR1 and CDR2 (germline): SGHDT, YYEEEE. This CDR3 has 14 amino acids. The CDR3 bases are TGTGCCAGCAGCTTGGAGTCAGATAATTCACCCCTCCACTTT. Protein sequence: CASSLESDNSPLHF.

The V and J genes are TRBV6-5 and TRBJ1-4, with D perhaps matching TRBD1 (6 bases). CDR1 is MNHEY and CDR2 is SVGAGI in the germline V gene. This CDR3 has 15 amino acids. The V and J ends lost 4 bases and 5 bases respectively, with 14 bases between them. The CDR3 here is CASSSHFGQNEKLFF. The DNA for the CDR3 is TGTGCCAGCAGTTCCCATTTCGGACAGAATGAAAAACTGTTTTTT.

The CDR3 is CASSYSTGVVNYGYTF. The CDR3 DNA sequence: TGTGCCAGCAGTTACTCGACAGGGGTCGTCAACTATGGCTACACCTTC. V gene TRBV6-5 combines with J gene TRBJ1-2, with 8 bases that match TRBD1. Germline lookup yields CDR1 MNHEY and CDR2 SVGAGI. V lost 0 bases to trimming and J lost 2 bases; unmatched junction nucleotides: 5. CDR3 size: 16 residues.

The genes are TRBV10-3 and TRBJ1-1; TRBD1 agrees at 12 bases. The CDR3 loop spans 15 amino acids. V trimming: 4 bases; J trimming: 3 bases; junction bases outside the gene matches: 3. Germline V gene data show CDR1 as ENHRY and CDR2 as SYGVKD. CDR3 protein: CAISGGQGADTEAFF. CDR3 sequence (DNA): TGTGCCATCAGTGGGGGACAGGGGGCCGACACTGAAGCTTTCTTT.

The chain couples TRBV6-6 to TRBJ1-2, with D maybe TRBD1 (6 bases). Germline V lookup: CDR1 MNHNY, CDR2 SVGAGI (reference sequence). V gave up 4 bases and J gave up 4 bases, with 16 bases separating them. The CDR3 runs to 15 residues. DNA for the CDR3: TGTGCCAGCAGTTCCGACACAGGGTCTGGCTATGGCTACACCTTC. It codes for CASSSDTGSGYGYTF.

The rearrangement links TRBV4-1 to TRBJ2-1, with 9 bases matching TRBD2. The germline gives CDR1 MGHRA, CDR2 YSYEKL. V lost 4 bases and J lost 5; bases outside the gene matches: 9. The CDR3 covers 16 residues. The CDR3 DNA reads TGCGCCAGCAGCCGACAAATAGCGGGGGTCAACAATGAGCAGTTCTTC. It is translated as CASSRQIAGVNNEQFF.

This rearrangement joins TRBV27 to TRBJ2-1; D possibly corresponds to TRBD2 (5 bases). The CDR3 loop spans 16 amino acids. Germline V gene sequence: CDR1 MNHEY, CDR2 SMNVEV (reference sequence). V lost 3 bases, J lost 0 bases, and 12 bases lay in between. The CDR3 region has the DNA TGTGCCAGCAGTTTGTTGTCGGGGAGCTCCTACAATGAGCAGTTCTTC. It codes for CASSLLSGSSYNEQFF.

J is TRBJ2-1 and V is TRBV28, with 12 bases matching TRBD2. V gave up 6 bases and J gave up 9 bases; unmatched junction bases: 6. CDR3 length: 14 residues. Germline V gene data show CDR1 as MDHEN and CDR2 as SYDVKM. CDR3 region: CASRRLAGVSEQFF. For the CDR3, the DNA is TGTGCCAGCAGGCGACTAGCGGGAGTTAGTGAGCAGTTCTTC.